This TCR beta chain was identified in a study of blood T cell repertoires in COVID-19. Clones were sequenced by immunoSEQ multiplex PCR, and TCRdb holds only the in-frame ones, with some missing. The top ten clones hold roughly 7.2% of a sample with about 360,000 clones, 86% of them seen once. The source is a woman aged 55-75 years with COVID-19, enrolled during active disease. The sequenced sample was peripheral blood.

The CDR3 reads CASSLGQKEYF. In nucleotides, the CDR3 is TGCGCCAGCAGCTTGGGACAGAAGGAGTACTTC. The V and J genes are TRBV5-1 and TRBJ2-7, with D possibly TRBD1 on 5 matching bases. The V gene's germline CDR1 is SGHRS and CDR2 YFSETQ. This CDR3 comprises 11 residues. Deletions cut 0 bases from V and 11 bases from J, with 9 bases between.